Below, 29 T cell receptor beta chains from the same sample are listed, as sequenced in a study of vaccination effects on CD4 cells after COVID-19. Their specific antigens are unknown. Viral peptide pool expansion of antigen-specific CD4+ T cells preceded sequencing in the ViraFEST assay. Cells that had been cultured for less than eleven days were the source of isolated CD4+ T cells. All vaccine recipients tested negative for nucleocapsid antibodies and had never contracted SARS-CoV-2 infection. Clones were sequenced by immunoSEQ multiplex PCR, and TCRdb holds only the in-frame ones, with some missing. The top ten hold around an eighth of the sample, which has tens of thousands of clones, around two thirds seen once. The input for sequencing was CD4+ T cells from PBMCs cultured with HCoV-OC43 spike peptides, taken before COVID-19 vaccination. Noted subset: HCoV-OC43 spike overlapping peptide pool stimulation. All receptors derive from a human donor who received a COVID-19 vaccine.

The chain carries TRBV11-2 and TRBJ2-1; D is possibly TRBD1 (6 bases). The CDR3 runs to 16 residues. V lost 5 bases, J lost 3 bases, and 17 bases lay in between. The germline gives CDR1 SGHAT, CDR2 FQNNGV. The CDR3 DNA follows: TGTGCCAGCAGCCAGTTAGGGGGTGGGAACTACAATGAGCAGTTCTTC. Protein sequence: CASSQLGGGNYNEQFF. The whole variable domain, filled in from reference TRBV11-2 and TRBJ2-1, reads EAGVAQSPRYKIIEKRQSVAFWCNPISGHATLYWYQQILGQGPKLLIQFQNNGVVDDSQLPKDRFSAERLKGVDSTLKIQPAKLEDSAVYLCASSQLGGGNYNEQFFGPGTRLTVL.

This chain uses TRBV7-9 with TRBJ2-7; TRBD1 aligns across 9 bases. CDR3 size: 14 residues. The junction had 1 base not matched to a gene; V was cut back by 4 bases and J by 0 bases. From germline, CDR1 is SEHNR and CDR2 FQNEAQ (reference sequence). CDR3: CASSWGQGSYEQYF. The CDR3 DNA follows: TGTGCCAGCAGCTGGGGACAGGGCTCCTACGAGCAGTACTTC.

This clone was recorded a few times. This chain links TRBV6-5 with TRBJ2-2; D not resolved. Looked up from germline, CDR1 is MNHEY and CDR2 is SVGAGI. The CDR3 extends over 13 amino acids. Trimming removed 10 bases from V and 3 bases from J, with 12 bases in between. The CDR3 DNA follows: TGTGCCACCCGGTTCAGCGACACCGGGGAGCTGTTTTTT. Translated: CATRFSDTGELFF.

This clone has a single count. The rearrangement joins TRBV6-5 to TRBJ1-4, with D possibly being TRBD1 (6 bases). The CDR3 is made up of 14 amino acids. Trimming removed 2 bases from V and 6 bases from J, with 10 bases in between. Looked up from germline, CDR1 is MNHEY and CDR2 is SVGAGI. This CDR3 is CASSYGGRDEKLFF. The CDR3 bases are TGTGCCAGCAGTTACGGGGGGCGGGATGAAAAACTGTTTTTT.

V gene TRBV6-5 combines with J gene TRBJ2-7, with 8 bases lining up with TRBD1. J lost 2 bases, V lost 10 bases, and 4 bases had no gene match. Looked up from germline, CDR1 is MNHEY and CDR2 is SVGAGI. The CDR3 consists of 12 residues. In DNA form, the CDR3 reads TGTGCCACCACGGGACAGGCCTACGAGCAGTACTTC. This encodes CATTGQAYEQYF.

The chain is built from TRBV30 and TRBJ1-5; D is perhaps TRBD1 (6 bases). Trimming cost V 3 bases and J 7 bases, with 13 bases left between them. Germline assignment: CDR1 GTSNPN and CDR2 SVGIG (reference sequence). The length of the CDR3 is 13 residues. CDR3 sequence: CAWSPDSRQPQHF. The DNA for the CDR3 is TGTGCCTGGAGCCCGGACAGTCGCCAGCCCCAGCATTTT.

This clone has more than one count but fewer than ten. The chain employs TRBV27 and TRBJ1-6; 8 bases map to TRBD1. The V segment lost 4 bases and the J segment 0 bases; nucleotides outside the gene matches: 8. Germline CDR1 reads MNHEY; CDR2 reads SMNVEV (reference sequence). This CDR3 contains 18 residues. The CDR3 coding sequence is TGTGCCAGCAGTTCCCCCCAGGGGGCCAACTCCTATAATTCACCCCTCCACTTT. It yields the protein CASSSPQGANSYNSPLHF.

The chain uses TRBV5-7 and TRBJ1-6; 7 nucleotides match TRBD1. TRBV5-7 is filed as an ORF, its function uncertain. V lost 5 bases, J lost 9 bases, and 11 bases stayed unmatched. CDR3 length: 15 residues. CDR3 in DNA: TGTGCCAGCAGTCGCGGGGCCAGGGGGTGTTCACCCCTCCACTTT. Its protein is CASSRGARGCSPLHF.

The rearrangement links TRBV6-5 to TRBJ1-2; D remains unclear. V was shortened by 6 bases and J by 1 base, with 6 bases between the two germline ends. The germline V gene encodes CDR1 MNHEY and CDR2 SVGAGI. The CDR3 length is 12 residues. For the CDR3, the DNA is TGTGCCAGCAGGGACGGTAACTATGGCTACACCTTC. Protein: CASRDGNYGYTF.

The rearrangement uses TRBV6-5 and TRBJ2-7; 12 bases align to TRBD1. The CDR3 has 15 amino acids. Trimming removed 6 bases from V and 3 bases from J; junction bases left unmatched: 6. Per the germline V gene, CDR1 is MNHEY and CDR2 is SVGAGI. The CDR3 sequence: CASSRRDRGLYEQYF. DNA of the CDR3: TGTGCCAGCAGCCGTCGGGACAGGGGGCTCTACGAGCAGTACTTC.

The chain recombines TRBV9 with TRBJ2-7; maybe TRBD2 (5 bases). CDR1 and CDR2 (germline): SGDLS, YYNGEE. CDR3 length: 15 residues. V was clipped by 0 bases and J by 2 bases, with 12 bases between them. The CDR3 DNA sequence: TGTGCCAGCAGCGTAGGGACTCTCTCTACCTACGAGCAGTACTTC. This codes for CASSVGTLSTYEQYF.

This clone was seen only a few times. The chain joins TRBV10-1 to TRBJ2-2, with TRBD1 identical over 8 bases. CDR1 and CDR2 from the germline V gene are WNHNN and SYGVQD (reference sequence). The CDR3 has 15 residues. With V trimmed by 6 bases and J by 4 bases, 7 bases remained unmatched. The CDR3 protein is CASSHRGLGTGELFF. The DNA of the CDR3 is TGCGCCAGCAGCCACAGGGGGTTGGGCACCGGGGAGCTGTTTTTT.

This chain joins TRBV10-2 and TRBJ1-5; unclear D gene. The CDR3 spans 12 residues. V shed 2 bases and J shed 5 bases, with 4 bases lying between them. Germline V CDR1 and CDR2: WSHSY, SAAADI. The CDR3 sequence is CASSERDQPQHF. The DNA of the CDR3 is TGCGCCAGCAGTGAGCGGGATCAGCCCCAGCATTTT.

This chain's CDR3 is CASGLATLSEQYF. In DNA form, the CDR3 reads TGTGCTAGTGGTTTGGCGACACTCTCCGAGCAGTACTTC. The J gene is TRBJ2-7, the V gene TRBV12-5; no firm D call. Germline CDR1 reads LGHNT; CDR2 reads FRNRAP. The germline V and J ends were trimmed by 1 base and 6 bases, with 10 bases remaining between them. The CDR3 length is 13 residues.

The V gene is TRBV24-1, the J gene TRBJ2-1; perhaps TRBD1 as D (6 bases). The CDR3 is made up of 13 amino acids. V lost 10 bases and J 6 bases, leaving 15 bases between the germline ends. CDR1 and CDR2 from the germline V gene are KGHDR and SFDVKD. CDR3 in amino acids: CATAPSGVNEQFF. For the CDR3, the DNA is TGTGCCACAGCCCCCTCAGGGGTCAATGAGCAGTTCTTC.

This clone appeared once. The gene calls are TRBV14 and TRBJ2-5; D unclear. Germline V gene lookup returns CDR1 SGHDN and CDR2 FVKESK. The CDR3 runs 14 residues. V was shortened by 1 base and J by 4 bases, with 10 bases between the two germline ends. The CDR3 is CASSQGHLGETQYF. CDR3 nucleotides: TGTGCCAGCAGCCAAGGACATTTGGGAGAGACCCAGTACTTC.

The chain is built from TRBV9 and TRBJ2-7, with a possible D match to TRBD1 (6 bases). Germline V gives CDR1 SGDLS, CDR2 YYNGEE. The CDR3 runs 14 residues. Trimming took 3 bases from V and 2 from J, leaving 12 bases between them. In DNA form, the CDR3 reads TGTGCCAGCAGCGAGACGACAGGCACCTACGAGCAGTACTTC. It encodes CASSETTGTYEQYF. The full variable domain, with the rest looked up from reference TRBV9 and TRBJ2-7, is DSGVTQTPKHLITATGQRVTLRCSPRSGDLSVYWYQQSLDQGLQFLIQYYNGEERAKGNILERFSAQQFPDLHSELNLSSLELGDSALYFCASSETTGTYEQYFGPGTRLTVT.

The chain has TRBV5-4 and TRBJ2-1, with D perhaps matching TRBD1 or TRBD2 (5 bases each). V lost 4 bases to trimming and J lost 7 bases, with 24 bases between them. The germline V gene encodes CDR1 SGHNT and CDR2 YYREEE (reference sequence). CDR3 length equals 17 residues. The CDR3 nucleotides are TGTGCCAGCAGCCCGGCTTCAGGGCGGGTAAGCTCGAATGAGCAGTTCTTC. Translating it yields CASSPASGRVSSNEQFF.

The chain links TRBV4-1 to TRBJ2-3; TRBD2 matches at 9 bases. The CDR3 covers 15 residues. The V gene end was trimmed by 0 bases and the J gene end by 4 bases; junction bases not matched to a gene: 2. The germline CDR1 and CDR2 sequences are MGHRA and YSYEKL. CDR3 sequence (DNA): TGCGCCAGCAGCCAAGATCTAGCGGGGCCAGATACGCAGTATTTT. This codes for CASSQDLAGPDTQYF.

The chain uses TRBV9 and TRBJ2-2; a weak D match, TRBD1 (6 bases). Germline V gives CDR1 SGDLS, CDR2 YYNGEE. This CDR3 has 14 residues. The V gene lost 5 bases and the J gene lost 0 bases, with 8 bases spanning the gap. In DNA form, the CDR3 reads TGTGCCAGCAGGACAGGCGCGAACACCGGGGAGCTGTTTTTT. Translating it yields CASRTGANTGELFF.

The gene calls are TRBV7-9 and TRBJ1-5; D might be TRBD1 (6 bases). The germline V and J ends were trimmed by 0 bases and 2 bases, with 8 bases remaining between them. CDR1 and CDR2 (germline): SEHNR, FQNEAQ (reference sequence). The CDR3 consists of 15 residues. The CDR3 region has the DNA TGTGCCAGCAGCTTAGCGGGGGCGGGCAATCAGCCCCAGCATTTT. It is translated as CASSLAGAGNQPQHF.

This clone was observed a handful of times. The chain combines TRBV19 with TRBJ2-4; 12 bases map to TRBD2. Germline V gene sequence: CDR1 LNHDA, CDR2 SQIVND (reference sequence). The ends lost 5 bases at V and 1 base at J; junction bases unmatched: 9. The CDR3 covers 18 residues. The chain's CDR3 is CASSPLAGGSLAKNIQYF. Written as DNA, the CDR3 is TGTGCCAGTAGTCCACTAGCGGGGGGTTCTTTGGCCAAAAACATTCAGTACTTC.

The gene calls are TRBV20-1 and TRBJ1-2; 7 bases agree with TRBD1. CDR3 length equals 11 residues. Trimming removed 6 bases from V and 8 bases from J; junction bases left unmatched: 6. Per germline, CDR1 DFQATT and CDR2 SNEGSKA (reference sequence). CDR3 in amino acids: CSAWDSRGYTF. CDR3 sequence (DNA): TGCAGTGCCTGGGACAGCCGGGGCTACACCTTC.

V is TRBV18 and J is TRBJ2-1; 9 bases line up with TRBD2. The V and J ends lost 1 base and 1 base, in that order; junction bases with no gene match: 5. CDR1 and CDR2 (germline): KGHSH, LQKENI. The CDR3 is 17 amino acids. The CDR3 DNA reads as TGTGCCAGCTCACCACGGTCTAGCGGGGATTCCTACAATGAGCAGTTCTTC. It is translated as CASSPRSSGDSYNEQFF.

The gene calls are TRBV5-1 and TRBJ2-1; 10 bases align to TRBD2. Trimming cost V 2 bases and J 7 bases; bases outside gene matches: 9. In germline, CDR1 is SGHRS, CDR2 YFSETQ. This CDR3 contains 16 residues. The CDR3 reads CASSLGTSGNLNEQFF. The CDR3 coding sequence is TGCGCCAGCAGCTTAGGAACTAGCGGGAACCTTAATGAGCAGTTCTTC.

CDR3 protein: CASSPFSMTGSSNQPQHF. The CDR3 coding sequence is TGTGCCAGCAGTCCGTTCAGTATGACAGGGTCTAGCAATCAGCCCCAGCATTTT. The genes are TRBV27 and TRBJ1-5; TRBD1 matches at 7 bases. V shed 5 bases, J shed 0 bases, and the junction held 13 bases outside the gene matches. The CDR3 covers 18 residues. The germline gives CDR1 MNHEY, CDR2 SMNVEV (reference sequence).

V is TRBV2 and J is TRBJ2-6; the D is unclear. V lost 4 bases and J 3 bases, leaving 1 base between the germline ends. Germline CDR1 SNHLY, CDR2 FYNNEI. The CDR3 sequence is 12 residues long. The CDR3 DNA follows: TGTGCCAGCAGTGTTGGGGCCAACGTCCTGACTTTC. Encoded protein: CASSVGANVLTF.

This clone appeared a few times. V is TRBV5-1 and J is TRBJ2-7; TRBD2 agrees at 8 bases. V was pared by 4 bases and J by 9 bases, with 9 bases of the junction left unmatched. The germline CDR1 and CDR2 sequences are SGHRS and YFSETQ. The CDR3 consists of 13 residues. In nucleotides, the CDR3 is TGCGCCAGCAGCGCGAACCCGGGACTAGGGCAGTACTTC. This sequence encodes CASSANPGLGQYF. The whole variable domain, remainder taken from reference TRBV5-1 and TRBJ2-7, is KAGVTQTPRYLIKTRGQQVTLSCSPISGHRSVSWYQQTPGQGLQFLFEYFSETQRNKGNFPGRFSGRQFSNSRSEMNVSTLELGDSALYLCASSANPGLGQYFGPGTRLTVT.

The V and J genes are TRBV5-6 and TRBJ1-2; 7 positions agree with TRBD1. This CDR3 is 14 amino acids long. The germline CDR1 and CDR2 sequences are SGHDT and YYEEEE. J was trimmed by 4 bases and V by 4 bases; bases with no gene match: 7. CDR3 sequence (DNA): TGTGCCAGCAGCCAGGGGACAGAACCCTATGGCTACACCTTC. This sequence encodes CASSQGTEPYGYTF.